These 19 T cell receptor beta chains share one sample of origin, sequenced in a study of blood T cell repertoires in COVID-19 (dated by TCRdb to about 2020). Library preparation was by the immunoSEQ multiplex PCR assay. TCRdb retrieved this table from immuneACCESS and kept in-frame rearrangements only. Not all clones are present; in checked studies, unresolved V genes account for under half, and no reason is known for the remainder. The sample has around 250,000 clones on record, 80% to 90% of them singletons. Approximately 4.6% of the sample rests with the top ten. The specimen sequenced was peripheral blood. These receptors were obtained from a middle-aged woman who had recovered from COVID-19.

The chain employs TRBV5-1 and TRBJ1-1; weak D call: TRBD1 (6 bases). In germline, CDR1 is SGHRS, CDR2 YFSETQ. This CDR3 comprises 16 residues. V lost 0 bases and J lost 3, with 15 bases in between. DNA of the CDR3: TGCGCCAGCAGCTTGGTTATGGGGGCTGGGGACACTGAAGCTTTCTTT. This gives the protein CASSLVMGAGDTEAFF. Full variable domain (remainder filled in from reference TRBV5-1 and TRBJ1-1): KAGVTQTPRYLIKTRGQQVTLSCSPISGHRSVSWYQQTPGQGLQFLFEYFSETQRNKGNFPGRFSGRQFSNSRSEMNVSTLELGDSALYLCASSLVMGAGDTEAFFGQGTRLTVV.

The chain uses TRBV4-1 and TRBJ2-2; D gene uncertain. The germline V gene has CDR1 MGHRA and CDR2 YSYEKL. The CDR3 has 14 amino acids. With 0 bases removed from V and 1 base from J, the gap between germline ends came to 3 bases. The CDR3 DNA sequence: TGCGCCAGCAGCCAAGAACAGAACACCGGGGAGCTGTTTTTT. Its translation is CASSQEQNTGELFF.

J is TRBJ2-5 and V is TRBV24-1; 15 nucleotides align to TRBD2. The length of the CDR3 is 14 residues. V dropped 9 bases and J dropped 5; count of bases not matched to a gene: 3. Germline V CDR1 and CDR2: KGHDR, SFDVKD. This chain's CDR3 is CATAGTSGGETQYF. DNA of the CDR3: TGTGCCACCGCCGGGACTAGCGGGGGGGAGACCCAGTACTTC.

The rearrangement uses TRBV11-2 and TRBJ2-1; the D is unclear. The germline CDR1 and CDR2 sequences are SGHAT and FQNNGV. V gave up 0 bases and J gave up 7 bases, with 7 bases separating them. CDR3 length: 13 residues. CDR3 residues: CASSLDLENEQFF. The CDR3 region has the DNA TGTGCCAGCAGCTTAGATTTAGAGAATGAGCAGTTCTTC.

This clone was seen a single time. J is TRBJ2-1 and V is TRBV6-2 or TRBV6-3; 15 nucleotides agree with TRBD2. Losses at the gene ends were 2 bases for V and 0 bases for J; bases not matched to a gene: 8. Germline-derived CDR1 and CDR2 are MNHEY and SVGEGT. CDR3 size: 20 residues. CDR3 DNA sequence: TGTGCCAGCAGTTACGCGGGACTAGCGGGAGGCTACAGCTCCTACAATGAGCAGTTCTTC. It translates to CASSYAGLAGGYSSYNEQFF.

On this clone: Other DNA sequences in this sample translate to the same CDR3. This chain connects TRBV5-1 to TRBJ1-1; D is ambiguous. Germline CDR1 reads SGHRS; CDR2 reads YFSETQ. The V and J ends lost 1 base and 1 base respectively, with 5 bases between them. CDR3 size: 13 residues. CDR3 protein: CASSLRENTEAFF. CDR3 sequence (DNA): TGCGCCAGCAGCTTGAGAGAGAACACTGAAGCTTTCTTT.

This rearrangement joins TRBV3-1 (or the pseudogene TRBV3-2) to TRBJ2-1; 11 bases line up with TRBD1. The junction had 7 bases not matched to a gene; V was cut back by 4 bases and J by 8 bases. Per the germline V gene, CDR1 is LGHDT and CDR2 is YNNKEL (reference sequence). The CDR3 has 15 residues. The CDR3 loop is CASSPGQGAGDEQFF. CDR3 in DNA: TGTGCCAGCAGCCCAGGACAGGGGGCGGGGGATGAGCAGTTCTTC.

The chain recombines TRBV15 with TRBJ1-1; D not certain. CDR3 length: 13 residues. The germline V gene has CDR1 LNHNV and CDR2 YYDKDF (reference sequence). V lost 6 bases, J lost 2 bases, and 10 bases lay in between. The CDR3 DNA is TGTGCCACCAGTAAACAAGAAAACACTGAAGCTTTCTTT. It translates to CATSKQENTEAFF.

The chain uses TRBV7-3 and TRBJ2-3; 13 nucleotides align to TRBD2. Per germline, CDR1 SGHTA and CDR2 FQGTGA. This CDR3 has 16 residues. V lost 0 bases and J lost 7; bases outside the gene matches: 4. This CDR3 is CASSLTGTSGEHTQYF. The CDR3 bases are TGTGCCAGCAGCTTAACGGGGACTAGCGGGGAACATACGCAGTATTTT.

A remark on this clone: Other nucleotide sequences from this sample produce the same CDR3. The chain uses TRBV18 and TRBJ1-2, with D hard to call. Looked up from germline, CDR1 is KGHSH and CDR2 is LQKENI. V was trimmed by 6 bases and J by 3 bases, leaving 11 bases between them. The CDR3 contains 13 residues. The chain's CDR3 is CASSPPGDYGYTF. CDR3 DNA: TGTGCCAGCTCCCCCCCGGGAGACTATGGCTACACCTTC.

The chain carries TRBV5-1 and TRBJ2-1, with 7 bases identical to TRBD1. V lost 1 base to trimming and J lost 7 bases; unmatched junction nucleotides: 2. The germline CDR1 and CDR2 sequences are SGHRS and YFSETQ. This CDR3 comprises 13 residues. As DNA, the CDR3 is TGCGCCAGCAGCTTGACAGGGGAGAATGAGCAGTTCTTC. This translates into CASSLTGENEQFF.

This chain uses TRBV7-6 with TRBJ1-1, with D unclear. CDR1 and CDR2 (germline): SGHVS, FNYEAQ. The V and J ends lost 8 bases and 1 base respectively, with 23 bases between them. The CDR3 is 17 residues long. The CDR3 sequence: CASLPTRGWAGNTEAFF. In DNA, the CDR3 is TGTGCCAGCCTACCTACCCGGGGTTGGGCGGGGAACACTGAAGCTTTCTTT. Supplemented by reference TRBV7-6 and TRBJ1-1, the full variable domain reads GAGVSQSPRYKVTKRGQDVALRCDPISGHVSLYWYRQALGQGPEFLTYFNYEAQQDKSGLPNDRFSAERPEGSISTLTIQRTEQRDSAMYRCASLPTRGWAGNTEAFFGQGTRLTVV.

The chain has TRBV27 and TRBJ2-3, with D possibly being TRBD2 (5 bases). The CDR3 extends over 15 amino acids. V was cut by 5 bases and J by 5 bases, with 17 bases left in between. The germline gives CDR1 MNHEY, CDR2 SMNVEV (reference sequence). The CDR3 DNA reads TGTGCCAGCAGTGTTCTGCCTTCAGGACTAGATACGCAGTATTTT. Protein: CASSVLPSGLDTQYF.

The V gene is TRBV6-2 or TRBV6-3, the J gene TRBJ2-3, with TRBD1 identical over 8 bases. The CDR3 has 14 amino acids. V lost 5 bases, J lost 4 bases, and 5 bases stayed unmatched. Germline loops: CDR1 MNHEY, CDR2 SVGEGT. CDR3: CASSIGQGADTQYF. Written as DNA, the CDR3 is TGTGCCAGCAGTATCGGACAGGGAGCAGATACGCAGTATTTT.

A few counts support this clone. The V gene is TRBV19, the J gene TRBJ2-7; D might be TRBD1 (6 bases). The CDR3 covers 13 residues. Trimming stripped 9 bases from V and 2 bases from J, with 14 bases between. Per germline, CDR1 LNHDA and CDR2 SQIVND (reference sequence). The CDR3 coding sequence is TGTGCCAGCGCCCCAGGACAGACCTACGAGCAGTACGTC. It is translated as CASAPGQTYEQYV.

In nucleotides, the CDR3 is TGTGCCAGCAGTGGACAGAGCTATGGCTACACCTTC. It encodes CASSGQSYGYTF. The rearrangement uses TRBV2 and TRBJ1-2, with D maybe TRBD1 (5 bases). Deletions cut 4 bases from V and 4 bases from J, with 7 bases between. The V gene's germline CDR1 is SNHLY and CDR2 FYNNEI. This CDR3 has 12 residues.

The V and J genes are TRBV19 and TRBJ1-1; D is ambiguous. Per the germline V gene, CDR1 is LNHDA and CDR2 is SQIVND (reference sequence). Trimming stripped 6 bases from V and 4 bases from J, with 15 bases between. The CDR3 has 14 residues. The CDR3 region has the DNA TGTGCCAGTAGATGGAGGGTGTCGACCACTGAAGCTTTCTTT. The encoded protein is CASRWRVSTTEAFF.

The chain employs TRBV13 and TRBJ2-1, with TRBD2 as a possible D gene (6 bases). The CDR3 extends over 13 amino acids. CDR1 is PRHDT and CDR2 is FYEKMQ in the germline V gene (reference sequence). Trimming left V 6 bases short and J 8 bases short, with 14 bases between. In DNA, the CDR3 is TGTGCCAGCAGACGAATGGGAGGCGATGAGCAGTTCTTC. Translating it yields CASRRMGGDEQFF.

V usage is TRBV28 and J usage is TRBJ1-2; 9 nucleotides agree with TRBD1. Per germline, CDR1 MDHEN and CDR2 SYDVKM. V shed 6 bases, J shed 4 bases, and the junction held 9 bases outside the gene matches. This CDR3 region has 15 residues. The CDR3 reads CASSQNRGRGYGYTF. The CDR3, as DNA: TGTGCCAGCAGCCAGAACAGGGGGCGCGGCTATGGCTACACCTTC.